One T cell receptor (beta chain) is described in this entry. Its antigen remains unidentified. The sample belongs to a study of cytomegalovirus exposure and HLA in healthy donors. Study-level points and caveats: The listing of 150 to 200 TCR beta chains classed them as cytomegalovirus-associated.

Libraries were prepared by immunoSEQ multiplex PCR; TCRdb keeps only in-frame clonotypes and omits some of them. The sample lists 50,000 to 70,000 clones; 90% to 95% were seen once. The J segment lost 1 base and the V segment lost 2 bases, leaving 14 bases of the junction unmatched. Germline V gene data show CDR1 as MNHNS and CDR2 as SASEGT. The CDR3 loop spans 20 amino acids. The specimen was PBMCs. This clonotype originated in a woman younger than 35 in good health and CMV-seropositive. This rearrangement joins TRBV6-1 to TRBJ2-3, with 11 bases that match TRBD2. The CDR3 loop is CASSELGSSSGRRGTDTQYF. The CDR3 bases are TGTGCCAGCAGTGAACTGGGCTCTTCTAGCGGGAGGCGGGGCACAGATACGCAGTATTTT.